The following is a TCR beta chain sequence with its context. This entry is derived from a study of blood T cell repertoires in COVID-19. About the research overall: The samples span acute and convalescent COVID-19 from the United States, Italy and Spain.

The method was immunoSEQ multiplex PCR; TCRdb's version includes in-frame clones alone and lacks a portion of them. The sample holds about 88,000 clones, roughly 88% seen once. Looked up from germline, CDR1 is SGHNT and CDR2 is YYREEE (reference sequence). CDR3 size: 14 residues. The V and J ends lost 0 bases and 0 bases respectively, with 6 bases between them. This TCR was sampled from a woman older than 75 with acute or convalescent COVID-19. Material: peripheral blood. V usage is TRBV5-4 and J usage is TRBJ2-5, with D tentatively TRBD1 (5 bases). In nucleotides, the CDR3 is TGTGCCAGCAGCTTGGGACAGAACCAAGAGACCCAGTACTTC. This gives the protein CASSLGQNQETQYF.